The clone carrying this T cell receptor (beta chain) appeared a single time. V lost 4 bases, J lost 6 bases, and 17 bases stayed unmatched. This CDR3 comprises 18 residues. Germline CDR1 reads KGHDR; CDR2 reads SFDVKD. Measured with immunoSEQ multiplex PCR; TCRdb has only the in-frame clones, and not every one. The top ten hold around 7.8% of the sample, which has hundreds of thousands of clones, 85% to 90% seen once. These data belong to a study of blood T cell repertoires in COVID-19. The chain joins TRBV24-1 to TRBJ2-1; 7 bases match TRBD2. Sequencing was performed on peripheral blood. This clonotype originated in a woman aged 45-65 years with COVID-19, enrolled during active disease. CDR3 sequence reads: CATSDPSGSGESPNEQFF. CDR3 DNA: TGTGCCACCAGTGACCCTTCAGGGAGCGGGGAGAGTCCCAATGAGCAGTTCTTC.